This T cell receptor beta chain was recovered during a study of molecular identifiers for immune sequencing clone quantification (dated by TCRdb to the late 2010s). With respect to the entire study: For a replicate experiment, the RNA from either about 20,000 or 100,000 naive CD8 T cells was divided into five aliquots, and four of those aliquots went on to sequencing. CD8 T cells were used in a methods study to benchmark molecular-identifier clustering-based TCR repertoire sequencing (MIDCIRS) and TCR RNA copy counting.

The CDR3, cysteine through phenylalanine, is 13 amino acids long. Only the CDR3 part of the read is kept: 39 bases, read in frame from the first base. Trimming at the junction amounts to 8 bases on V and 4 bases on J, and the germline ends lie 15 bases apart. Looking up the germline V gene yields CDR1 SNHLY and CDR2 FYNNEI. The library was built by means of PCR. Sequencing used a NextSeq 500. Bulk TCR libraries were prepared as previously described, using TCR primers listed in Table S5. Total RNA was purified with the Qiagen AllPrep DNA/RNA kit. Reads from multiple sequencing runs of the same library were pooled before analysis. Regarding the original processing steps: Only reads with exact TCR constant sequence were kept, trimmed to 150 nt, and grouped by their 12-nt molecular barcodes. Reads in each barcode group were sub-clustered using a 15% Levenshtein threshold, and a quality-weighted consensus sequence was built for each RNA molecule. Non-functional sequences were discarded, and so were lower-count sequences lying one edit away from another sequence. Barcode sub-clusters with fewer than 20% of the maximum read count were removed, based on fitting two negative binomial distributions. Using fastp at Q25 and MiXCR, TCRdb reprocessed the public reads and kept productive beta chains. Rows are combined by CDR3 protein, so each entry shows the most common genes and DNA. V and J calls and clone size were set by TCRdb, not the authors. The sample table holds 100,000 or so distinct CDR3 sequences, of which around 33% were seen once. The leading ten clones occupy around 4% of the sample.

Here is what the overall study found, with its caveats: Highly expanded clone sizes could be underestimated because identical TCR molecules may share a barcode. A single cell's worth of spiked-in Jurkat TCR RNA was reported detectable even among around 970,000 naive CD8 T cells. Without barcode sub-clustering, chimeric consensus sequences inflated TCR diversity; chimeras reached as high as 47%. Clones above 20 RNA copies held over 97% of molecules in CMV-specific effector cells but under 1% in naive cells. Modeling indicated roughly 3.3 TCR RNA copies recovered per cell, compared with about 10 by digital PCR, which implies a capture efficiency of 25% to 35%. Naive libraries contained spiked-in Jurkat TCR RNA (approximately 10 copies' worth), which is not part of the donor repertoire.

Only a few counts were recorded for this clonotype. The specificity of this receptor is unknown. One base away there is no much larger clone; base qualities are not given. Libraries of naive CD8 T cells were generated from about 20,000 to 1,000,000 sorted cells, with 10%, 30% or 50% of the purified RNA used. Naive CD8 T cells, defined as CD8+CD4-CCR7+CD45RA+, were FACS-sorted into RLT Plus buffer on a BD FACSAria II. To test detection sensitivity, Jurkat RNA equivalent to approximately nine TCR copies was spiked into samples of roughly 18,000-1,000,000 naive CD8 T cells. CD8 T cells were enriched with RosetteSep CD8+ T Cell Enrichment Cocktail and Ficoll-Paque, followed by ACK red cell lysis.

Recombination joined TRBV2 with TRBJ2-7; TRBD1 is perhaps the D gene, given 6 matching bases. Sequenced: naive CD8+ T cells from blood, with Jurkat cell RNA spiked in. Explained via the paper, the cell subset or site label denotes: FACS-sorted CD8+CD4-CCR7+CD45RA+ naive T cells. This TCR was sampled from a human donor in good health. Some libraries in this study had Jurkat cell RNA spiked in. The DNA is as follows: TGTGCCAGCCAGCTGGGGGCAGTTTACGAGCAGTACTTC. This yields the protein CASQLGAVYEQYF. The CDR3 plus the reference TRBV2 and TRBJ2-7 genes for the other parts give the full variable domain: EPEVTQTPSHQVTQMGQEVILRCVPISNHLYFYWYRQILGQKVEFLVSFYNNEISEKSEIFDDQFSVERPDGSNFTLKIRSTKLEDSAMYFCASQLGAVYEQYFGPGTRLTVT.